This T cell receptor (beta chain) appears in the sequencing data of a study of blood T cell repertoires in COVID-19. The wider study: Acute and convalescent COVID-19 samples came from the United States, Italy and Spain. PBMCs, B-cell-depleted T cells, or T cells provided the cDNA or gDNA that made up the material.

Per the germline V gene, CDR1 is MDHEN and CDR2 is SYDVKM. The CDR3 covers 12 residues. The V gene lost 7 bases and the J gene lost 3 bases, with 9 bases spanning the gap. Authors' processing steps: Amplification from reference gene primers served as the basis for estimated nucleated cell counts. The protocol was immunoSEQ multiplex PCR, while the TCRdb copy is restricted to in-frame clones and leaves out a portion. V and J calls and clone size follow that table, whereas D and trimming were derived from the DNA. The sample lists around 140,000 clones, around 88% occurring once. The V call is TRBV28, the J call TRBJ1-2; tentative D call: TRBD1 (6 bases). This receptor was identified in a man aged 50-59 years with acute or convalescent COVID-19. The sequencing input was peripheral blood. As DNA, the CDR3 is TGTGCCAGCACGGGGGGCTACTATGGCTACACCTTC. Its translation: CASTGGYYGYTF.